This T cell receptor beta chain was identified during a study of T cells in localized non-small cell lung cancer. The study's findings and limits: Uninvolved nearby lung showed the greatest T cell clonality, exceeding that found in tumor. A single tumor region was sequenced, leaving heterogeneity possible. Adjacent lung tissue had a median approximately 57 of the top 100 clones found in the tumor. Longer overall survival associated with higher blood T cell density; shorter survival with higher adjacent-lung clonality.

This clone has more than one count but fewer than ten. Its specificity is unknown. Data came from immunoSEQ multiplex PCR; TCRdb stores just in-frame clones and leaves some out. There are 2,700 or so clones in the sample; about 25% occur only once, and 16% lies in the top ten. Germline values: CDR1 SGHNT, CDR2 YENEEA. V lost 7 bases and J lost 2, with 17 bases in between. The CDR3 consists of 15 residues. The rearrangement uses TRBV11-3 and TRBJ2-5, with D tentatively TRBD2 (7 bases). This clonotype originated in a male donor older than 55 with stage I lung adenocarcinoma. The sequencing used lung tumor tissue, collected before any cancer treatment. The CDR3 loop reads CASNLAGAGQETQYF. The CDR3, as DNA: TGTGCCAGCAACCTCGCGGGGGCGGGTCAAGAGACCCAGTACTTC.